This T cell receptor (beta chain) originates from a study of cytomegalovirus exposure and HLA in healthy donors. In the study overall: The roughly 110 validation repertoires matched the 666 first-cohort repertoires in platform, a later analysis reported.

This clone showed up just a few times. What it binds is unknown. Findings and caveats of the study: The study flagged about 150 TCR beta chains as cytomegalovirus-associated.

Trimming took 4 bases from V and 8 from J, leaving 17 bases between them. The germline gives CDR1 MNHEY, CDR2 SMNVEV (reference sequence). This CDR3 is built from 14 residues. Profiled with immunoSEQ multiplex PCR; TCRdb holds only in-frame clones, not every one. This table holds approximately 280,000 clones, around 87% found once. Sequences were obtained from PBMCs. The V call is TRBV27, the J call TRBJ1-2; tentatively, D is TRBD1 (6 bases). The sequence was obtained from a young woman in good health and CMV-seronegative. The CDR3, as DNA: TGTGCCAGCAGTTCCCTAGACAGGATGGAGGGCTACACCTTC. Its protein is CASSSLDRMEGYTF.